This T cell receptor (beta chain) was observed in a study of T cell repertoires in cytomegalovirus infection. Whole-study context: Recently identified HLA-C-restricted CMV epitopes and well-studied HLA-B-restricted CMV epitopes were used by the study.

TCRdb re-derived calls from the reads in MiXCR, one entry per CDR3 protein. The sample contains approximately 70,000 distinct CDR3 sequences, about 20% of which appear only once. A word on this clonotype: The antigen is undetermined.

Whole-study results and caveats: HLA-C-restricted CMV-specific TCR beta clonotypes prevailed in the ex vivo response.

The CDR3 contains 16 residues. Trimming pared 5 bases from V and 5 bases from J, leaving 19 bases between. Germline CDR1 and CDR2: SGHTA and FQGTGA. This sequence was found in a human donor in good health (CMV status not recorded). Some clones in this sample may be carry-over from other donors' samples. Sequencing used CD8+ T cells from cultured PBMCs, obtained from culture after CMV antigen stimulation. V and J are TRBV7-3 and TRBJ2-1; D might be TRBD1 or TRBD2, each matching 5 bases. CDR3 coding DNA: TGTGCCAGCAGCCCGATTCGCCGGGGCCGGAACAATGAGCAGTTCTTC. Encoded protein: CASSPIRRGRNNEQFF.